This paragraph covers one T cell receptor beta chain sequence. The data stem from a study of response to subunit inactivated influenza vaccine. TCRdb re-called the RT-PCR reads through MiXCR, storing one row per CDR3 protein. The data show about 540,000 distinct CDR3 sequences, roughly a quarter seen once. CDR3 length: 15 amino acids. Germline V gene sequence: CDR1 LNHDA, CDR2 SQIVND (reference sequence). V dropped 7 bases and J dropped 7 bases, with 17 bases sitting between them. This same sample was also part of a study on T cells expressing NK-cell markers. That work adds: TCR beta cDNA was made by 5'RACE template switching with UMIs. Sorted CD3+CD56+NKG2C+, CD3+CD56+NKG2C- and CD3+CD56-NKG2C+ T-cell subsets were beta-chain profiled.

The receptor was isolated from a man in his forties or fifties who received an inactivated influenza vaccine. Sequenced here: CD4+ T cells sorted from PBMCs, sampled about 13 days after vaccination. The V gene is TRBV19, the J gene TRBJ1-6; D is uncertain. The CDR3: CASKANRVENSPLHF. CDR3 DNA: TGTGCCAGTAAGGCAAACCGGGTTGAGAATTCACCCCTCCACTTT.